The text below deals with one TCR beta chain. Its cognate antigen is unknown. The study ran its PCR with 60 Vbeta and 13 Jbeta primers. Sequencing was performed with immunoSEQ multiplex PCR; in TCRdb, only in-frame clones are kept and a portion is missing. This sample carries 150,000 or so clones, approximately 71% of them seen once, and the ten largest clones take about 1.4%. This entry belongs to a study of cytomegalovirus exposure and HLA in healthy donors. About the study: Some 87 million unique TCRs from HLA-typed donors were held in an early release of data.

Whole-study results and caveats: Accounts indicate the classifier identified cytomegalovirus status with strong specificity and sensitivity. Among the sequence variants, a highly shared cluster was likely an artifact of sequencing. As a later analysis revealed, the rate of TCR association differed by HLA locus, with DRB1 most and HLA-C fewest.

This clonotype originated in a girl under 18 in good health and CMV-seronegative. Material: PBMCs.

The CDR3 sequence is CASSGDSGTNNEQFF. DNA of the CDR3: TGTGCCAGCAGCGGGGATTCCGGGACAAACAATGAGCAGTTCTTC. The chain uses TRBV21-1 and TRBJ2-1; TRBD1, the D gene given by the table, was not confirmed from the DNA. TRBV21-1 is listed as a pseudogene. This CDR3 is 15 amino acids long.